The table lists the clone carrying this T cell receptor (beta chain) with many counts. Its specificity is unknown. V shed 7 bases and J shed 8 bases, with 19 bases lying between them. Per germline, CDR1 KGHDR and CDR2 SFDVKD. The CDR3 extends over 14 amino acids. It was RNA transcripts that yielded the amplified TCR beta CDR3 regions. The HTBI set primed first-round TCR CDR3 RT-PCR. Using its own MiXCR run on the multiplex PCR reads, TCRdb lists one record per CDR3 protein. The table lists some 600,000 distinct CDR3 sequences, about 15% of them singletons. Every diagnosis used clinical symptoms, serum thyroxine and TRAb, thyroid ultrasound and orbital computed tomography. This specimen comes from a study of T cells in Graves' hyperthyroidism and ophthalmopathy. The study, taken as a whole, reports: The model anticipated ophthalmopathy a median approximately six months pre-onset.

The chain carries TRBV24-1 and TRBJ1-2; TRBD1 is a possible D gene (5 bases). The origin of this receptor is a woman in her thirties with Graves' hyperthyroidism that later progressed to Graves' ophthalmopathy. The sequencing sample was made of blood. CDR3 DNA: TGTGCCACCAGCGCAAAGGGGACGTCAATGGGCTACACCTTC. It encodes CATSAKGTSMGYTF.